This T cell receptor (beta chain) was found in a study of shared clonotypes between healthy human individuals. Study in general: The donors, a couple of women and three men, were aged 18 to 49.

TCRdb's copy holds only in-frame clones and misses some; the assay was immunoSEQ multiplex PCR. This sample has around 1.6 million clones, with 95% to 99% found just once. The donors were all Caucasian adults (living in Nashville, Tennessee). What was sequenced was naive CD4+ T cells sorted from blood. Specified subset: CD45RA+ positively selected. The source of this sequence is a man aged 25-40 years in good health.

CDR3 region: CASSLNRDDGYTF. The DNA of the CDR3 is TGTGCCAGCTCGCTCAACAGGGACGATGGCTACACCTTC. This chain links TRBV18 with TRBJ1-2; D is perhaps TRBD1 (6 bases). The CDR3 consists of 13 residues. Germline V CDR1 and CDR2: KGHSH, LQKENI. The V and J ends lost 6 bases and 6 bases respectively, with 14 bases between them.